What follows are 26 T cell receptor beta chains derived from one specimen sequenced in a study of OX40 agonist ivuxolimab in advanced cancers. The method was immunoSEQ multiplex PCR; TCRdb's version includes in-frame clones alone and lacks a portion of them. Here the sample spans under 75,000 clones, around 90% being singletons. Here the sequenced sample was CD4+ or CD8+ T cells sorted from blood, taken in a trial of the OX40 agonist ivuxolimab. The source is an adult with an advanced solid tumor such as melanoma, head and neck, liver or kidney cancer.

DNA for the CDR3: TGCGCCAGCAGCCCCGGGGAGGAAAACTACGAGCAGTACTTC. Amino acids: CASSPGEENYEQYF. The rearrangement links TRBV4-3 to TRBJ2-7, with D possibly matching TRBD2 (6 bases). From germline, CDR1 is LGHNA and CDR2 YSLEER. This CDR3 region has 14 residues. The ends were cut back, 4 bases at V and 3 bases at J, with 13 bases in the middle.

DNA of the CDR3: TGTGCCAGCAGCTTATATGGGGGCTCCTACAATGAGCAGTTCTTC. The encoded protein is CASSLYGGSYNEQFF. The chain carries TRBV7-2 and TRBJ2-1; tentatively, D is TRBD1 or TRBD2 (5 bases each). This CDR3 contains 15 residues. The germline gives CDR1 SGHTA, CDR2 FQGNSA. The germline V and J ends were trimmed by 2 bases and 0 bases, with 8 bases remaining between them.

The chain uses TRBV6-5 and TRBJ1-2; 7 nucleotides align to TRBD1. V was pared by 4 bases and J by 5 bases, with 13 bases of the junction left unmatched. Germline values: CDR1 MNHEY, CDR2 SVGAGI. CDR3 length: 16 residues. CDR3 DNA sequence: TGTGCCAGCAGTTTTTCAGGGACAGTCTTTGCATATGGCTACACCTTC. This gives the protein CASSFSGTVFAYGYTF.

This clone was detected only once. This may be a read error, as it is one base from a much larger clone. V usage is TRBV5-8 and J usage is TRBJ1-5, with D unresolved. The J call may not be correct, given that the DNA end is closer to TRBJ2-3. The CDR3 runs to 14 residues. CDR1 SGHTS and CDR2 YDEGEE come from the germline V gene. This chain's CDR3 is CASRNGVGNQPQYF. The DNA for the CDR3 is TGTGCCAGCAGAAATGGGGTCGGCAATCAGCCCCAGTATTTT.

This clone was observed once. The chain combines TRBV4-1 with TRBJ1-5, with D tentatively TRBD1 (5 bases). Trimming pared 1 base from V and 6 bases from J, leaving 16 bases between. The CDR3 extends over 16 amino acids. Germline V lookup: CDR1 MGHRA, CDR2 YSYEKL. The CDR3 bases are TGCGCCAGCAGCCAAGGGTCCCAGGGCAATCTTCAGCCCCAGCATTTT. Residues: CASSQGSQGNLQPQHF.

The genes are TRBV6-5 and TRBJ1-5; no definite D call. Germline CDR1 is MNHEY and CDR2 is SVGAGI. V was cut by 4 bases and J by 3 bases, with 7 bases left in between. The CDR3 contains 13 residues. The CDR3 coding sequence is TGTGCCAGCAGTTCCGACATCAATCAGCCCCAGCATTTT. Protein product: CASSSDINQPQHF.

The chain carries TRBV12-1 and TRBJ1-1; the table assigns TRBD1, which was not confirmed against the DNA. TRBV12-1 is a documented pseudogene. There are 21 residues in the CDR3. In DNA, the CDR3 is TGTGCCAGCAGCTTGGACAGGGCTGAGGATTATCGCGGGGGTATGAACACTGAAGCTTTCTTT. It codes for CASSLDRAEDYRGGMNTEAFF.

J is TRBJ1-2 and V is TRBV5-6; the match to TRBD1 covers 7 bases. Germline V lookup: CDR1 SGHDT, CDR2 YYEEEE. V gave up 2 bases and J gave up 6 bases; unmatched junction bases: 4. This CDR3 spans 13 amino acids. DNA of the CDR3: TGTGCCAGCAGCTTTCAGACAGGGCATGGCTACACCTTC. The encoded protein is CASSFQTGHGYTF. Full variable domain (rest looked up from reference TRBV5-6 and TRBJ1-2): DAGVTQSPTHLIKTRGQQVTLRCSPKSGHDTVSWYQQALGQGPQFIFQYYEEEERQRGNFPDRFSGHQFPNYSSELNVNALLLGDSALYLCASSFQTGHGYTFGSGTRLTVV.

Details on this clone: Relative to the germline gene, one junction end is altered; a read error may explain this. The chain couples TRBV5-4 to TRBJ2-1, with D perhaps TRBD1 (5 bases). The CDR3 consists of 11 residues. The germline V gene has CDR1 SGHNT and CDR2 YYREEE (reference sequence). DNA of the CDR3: TGTGCCAGCAGCTTGGGGGCTAGGGGTATCTTC. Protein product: CASSLGARGIF.

The CDR3 here is CASSSTVNSNYGYTF. CDR3 in DNA: TGTGCCAGTAGTTCGACAGTAAACTCTAACTATGGCTACACCTTC. The gene calls are TRBV19 and TRBJ1-2; tentatively, D is TRBD1 (5 bases). Trimming pared 5 bases from V and 0 bases from J, leaving 13 bases between. CDR1 is LNHDA and CDR2 is SQIVND in the germline V gene (reference sequence). This CDR3 is 15 amino acids long.

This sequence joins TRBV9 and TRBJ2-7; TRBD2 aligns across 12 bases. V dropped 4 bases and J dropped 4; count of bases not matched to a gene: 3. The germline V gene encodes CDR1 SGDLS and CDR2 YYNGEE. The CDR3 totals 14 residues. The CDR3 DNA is TGTGCCAGCAGCCCTAGCGGGGGGGAATACGAGCAGTACTTC. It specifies CASSPSGGEYEQYF.

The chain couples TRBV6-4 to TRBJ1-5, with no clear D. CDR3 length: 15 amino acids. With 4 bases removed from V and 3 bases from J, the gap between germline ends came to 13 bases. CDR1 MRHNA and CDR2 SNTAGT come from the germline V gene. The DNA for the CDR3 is TGTGCCAGCAGTGTCCGGGAAAGTCACAATCAGCCCCAGCATTTT. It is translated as CASSVRESHNQPQHF.

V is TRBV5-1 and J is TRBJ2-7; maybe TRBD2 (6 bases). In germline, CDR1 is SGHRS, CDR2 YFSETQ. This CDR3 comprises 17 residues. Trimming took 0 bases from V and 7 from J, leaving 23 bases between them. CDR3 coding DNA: TGCGCCAGCAGCTTGGTCGGAGGGCTACTCGGGGATTTGGAGCAGTACTTC. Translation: CASSLVGGLLGDLEQYF.

The CDR3 DNA reads TGTGCCAGCAGTTTATTCCAGGGGCGGTGGGAGACCCAGTACTTC. Protein: CASSLFQGRWETQYF. The V call is TRBV27, the J call TRBJ2-5; D is perhaps TRBD1 (6 bases). Per germline, CDR1 MNHEY and CDR2 SMNVEV (reference sequence). The CDR3 runs 15 residues. Trimming pared 1 base from V and 5 bases from J, leaving 14 bases between.

For the CDR3, the DNA is TGTGCCAGCAGCATCACCTACAATGAGCAGTTCTTC. This codes for CASSITYNEQFF. J is TRBJ2-1 and V is TRBV7-8; D not resolved. Germline CDR1 SGHVS, CDR2 FQNEAQ. This CDR3 spans 12 amino acids. V was pared by 5 bases and J by 2 bases, with 4 bases between. Based on the CDR3 plus reference TRBV7-8 and TRBJ2-1, the full variable domain is GAGVSQSPRYKVAKRGQDVALRCDPISGHVSLFWYQQALGQGPEFLTYFQNEAQLDKSGLPSDRFFAERPEGSVSTLKIQRTQQEDSAVYLCASSITYNEQFFGPGTRLTVL.

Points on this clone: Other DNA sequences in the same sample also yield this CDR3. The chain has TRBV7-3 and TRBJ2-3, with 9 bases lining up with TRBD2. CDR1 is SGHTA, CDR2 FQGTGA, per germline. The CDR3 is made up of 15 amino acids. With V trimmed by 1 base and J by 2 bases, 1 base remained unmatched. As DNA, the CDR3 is TGTGCCAGCAGCTTAAGCGGGGGGGCCACAGATACGCAGTATTTT. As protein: CASSLSGGATDTQYF. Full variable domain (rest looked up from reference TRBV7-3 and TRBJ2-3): GAGVSQTPSNKVTEKGKYVELRCDPISGHTALYWYRQSLGQGPEFLIYFQGTGAADDSGLPNDRFFAVRPEGSVSTLKIQRTERGDSAVYLCASSLSGGATDTQYFGPGTRLTVL.

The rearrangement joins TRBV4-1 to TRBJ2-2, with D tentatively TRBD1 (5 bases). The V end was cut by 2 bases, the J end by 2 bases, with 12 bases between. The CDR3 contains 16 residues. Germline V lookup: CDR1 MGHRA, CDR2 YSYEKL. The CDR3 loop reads CASSQRIQGNTGELFF. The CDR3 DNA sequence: TGCGCCAGCAGCCAACGGATTCAGGGAAACACCGGGGAGCTGTTTTTT.

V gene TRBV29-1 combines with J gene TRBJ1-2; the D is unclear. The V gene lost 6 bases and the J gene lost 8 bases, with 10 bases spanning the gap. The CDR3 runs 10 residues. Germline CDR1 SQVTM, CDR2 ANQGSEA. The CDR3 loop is CSVMTLGYTF. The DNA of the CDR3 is TGCAGCGTGATGACCCTCGGCTACACCTTC.

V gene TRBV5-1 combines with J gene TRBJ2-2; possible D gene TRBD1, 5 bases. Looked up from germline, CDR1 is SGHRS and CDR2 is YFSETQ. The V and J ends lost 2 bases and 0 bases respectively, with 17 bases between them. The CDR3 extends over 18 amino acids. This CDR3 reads CASSFGSLGHTNTGELFF. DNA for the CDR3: TGCGCCAGCAGCTTTGGTAGCTTAGGACACACGAACACCGGGGAGCTGTTTTTT.

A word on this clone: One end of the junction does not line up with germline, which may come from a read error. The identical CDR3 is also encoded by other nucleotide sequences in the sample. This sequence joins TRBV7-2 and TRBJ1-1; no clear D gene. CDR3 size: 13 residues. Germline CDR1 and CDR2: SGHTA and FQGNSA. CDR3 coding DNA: TGTGCCAGCAGTTATTTCGGAGTGGCTGAGGCTTTCTTT. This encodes CASSYFGVAEAFF.

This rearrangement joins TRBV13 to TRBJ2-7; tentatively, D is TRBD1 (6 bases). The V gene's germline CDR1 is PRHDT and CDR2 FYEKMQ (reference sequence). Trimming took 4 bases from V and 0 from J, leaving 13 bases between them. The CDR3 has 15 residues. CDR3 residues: CASSSRDTRSYEQYF. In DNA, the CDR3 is TGTGCCAGCAGCTCCCGGGACACTCGCTCCTACGAGCAGTACTTC.

The DNA of the CDR3 is TGCGCCAGCAGAAGCACTGGACAGGGGGCGGACACCGGGGAGCTGTTTTTT. Its translation is CASRSTGQGADTGELFF. The chain joins TRBV4-3 to TRBJ2-2, with 11 bases fitting TRBD1. Germline V gene data show CDR1 as LGHNA and CDR2 as YSLEER. With V trimmed by 6 bases and J by 3 bases, 9 bases remained unmatched. The CDR3 extends over 17 amino acids.

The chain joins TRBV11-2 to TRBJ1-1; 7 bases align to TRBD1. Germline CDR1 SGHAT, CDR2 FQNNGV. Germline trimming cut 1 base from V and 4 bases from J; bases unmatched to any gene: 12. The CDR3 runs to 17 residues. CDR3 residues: CASSLVIHRGEGTEAFF. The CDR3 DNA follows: TGTGCCAGCAGCTTAGTTATACACAGGGGAGAGGGCACTGAAGCTTTCTTT.

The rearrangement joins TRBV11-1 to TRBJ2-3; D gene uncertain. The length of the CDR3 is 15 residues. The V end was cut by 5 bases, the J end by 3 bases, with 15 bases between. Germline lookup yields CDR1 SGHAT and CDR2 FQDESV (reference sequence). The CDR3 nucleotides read TGTGCCAGCAGCCCGTTCCCCACACGGACAGATACGCAGTATTTT. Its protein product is CASSPFPTRTDTQYF.

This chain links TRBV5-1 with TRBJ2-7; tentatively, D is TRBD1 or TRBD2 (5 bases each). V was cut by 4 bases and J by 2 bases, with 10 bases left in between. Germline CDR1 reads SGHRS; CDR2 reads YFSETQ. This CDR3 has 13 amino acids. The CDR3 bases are TGCGCCAGCAGCCACGGGACCGCCTACGAGCAGTACTTC. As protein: CASSHGTAYEQYF.

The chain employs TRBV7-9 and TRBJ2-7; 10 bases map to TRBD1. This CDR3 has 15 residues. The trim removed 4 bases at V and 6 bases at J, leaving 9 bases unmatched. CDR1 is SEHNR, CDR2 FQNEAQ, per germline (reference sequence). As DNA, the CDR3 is TGTGCCAGCAGCTCCGGGACAGGGGTAGAGGGCGAGCAGTACTTC. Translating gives CASSSGTGVEGEQYF.